The 32 T cell receptor beta chains given below trace back to one sample, sequenced in a study of T-cell reconstitution after alpha-beta-depleted transplantation in children. TCRbeta library preparation incorporated unique molecular identifiers. TCRdb itself ran the PCR reads through MiXCR, one entry per CDR3 protein. The sample carries roughly 500,000 distinct CDR3 sequences, 15% to 20% recorded once. The material was PBMCs from the stem cell graft donor, obtained from the stem cell graft. Receptors originate from a human donor who donated a stem cell graft to a child with acute lymphoblastic leukemia.

This clonotype appeared once. This chain joins TRBV4-1 and TRBJ1-2; TRBD1 matches at 7 bases. Losses at the gene ends were 0 bases for V and 8 bases for J; bases not matched to a gene: 9. Germline CDR1 reads MGHRA; CDR2 reads YSYEKL. This CDR3 has 15 amino acids. The CDR3 DNA reads TGCGCCAGCAGCCAAGATTCGACAGGGCCCGGAGGCTACACCTTC. Encoded protein: CASSQDSTGPGGYTF.

The CDR3 nucleotides are TGTGCCAGCAGTGCCCAAGGGGGCCAGGTTGAAAAACTGTTTTTT. This encodes CASSAQGGQVEKLFF. The rearrangement uses TRBV27 and TRBJ1-4; 7 bases fit TRBD1. Germline assignment: CDR1 MNHEY and CDR2 SMNVEV (reference sequence). This CDR3 spans 15 amino acids. J gave up 7 bases and V 5 bases, and 10 bases lay outside the gene matches.

The table lists this clonotype with a few counts. The chain joins TRBV29-1 to TRBJ1-2, with D hard to call. Germline CDR1 is SQVTM and CDR2 is ANQGSEA. This CDR3 spans 13 amino acids. Trimming stripped 0 bases from V and 4 bases from J, with 9 bases between. DNA of the CDR3: TGCAGCGTTGAAGACAGGTTAACCTATGGCTACACCTTC. The encoded protein is CSVEDRLTYGYTF. The full variable domain, with the rest looked up from reference TRBV29-1 and TRBJ1-2, is SAVISQKPSRDICQRGTSLTIQCQVDSQVTMMFWYRQQPGQSLTLIATANQGSEATYESGFVIDKFPISRPNLTFSTLTVSNMSPEDSSIYLCSVEDRLTYGYTFGSGTRLTVV.

The table lists this clonotype with a few counts. This chain uses TRBV5-1 with TRBJ1-1; tentative D call: TRBD1 (5 bases). V lost 2 bases and J lost 1, with 12 bases in between. This CDR3 contains 15 residues. Germline V gene lookup returns CDR1 SGHRS and CDR2 YFSETQ. The CDR3 DNA sequence: TGCGCCAGCAGCTTCTCAACTGGGGGGAACACTGAAGCTTTCTTT. Protein sequence: CASSFSTGGNTEAFF. Full variable domain (remainder filled in from reference TRBV5-1 and TRBJ1-1): KAGVTQTPRYLIKTRGQQVTLSCSPISGHRSVSWYQQTPGQGLQFLFEYFSETQRNKGNFPGRFSGRQFSNSRSEMNVSTLELGDSALYLCASSFSTGGNTEAFFGQGTRLTVV.

The CDR3 sequence is CASSPGFSSYNEQFF. The CDR3 DNA is TGTGCCAGCAGCCCGGGTTTTTCATCCTACAATGAGCAGTTCTTC. V is TRBV28 and J is TRBJ2-1; D not certain. V lost 6 bases and J 1 base, leaving 13 bases between the germline ends. Germline CDR1 MDHEN, CDR2 SYDVKM. This CDR3 is built from 15 residues.

This clonotype was counted a few times. CDR3 bases: TGTGCCAGTAGTATATGGCGGGAGAAATTGGAGCAGTTCTTC. Its protein is CASSIWREKLEQFF. The rearrangement links TRBV19 to TRBJ2-1, with TRBD2 matching 7 bases. CDR1 and CDR2 from the germline V gene are LNHDA and SQIVND (reference sequence). The CDR3 contains 14 residues. With V trimmed by 2 bases and J by 10 bases, 8 bases remained unmatched.

J is TRBJ2-1 and V is TRBV29-1; 11 bases line up with TRBD2. Germline lookup yields CDR1 SQVTM and CDR2 ANQGSEA. Trimming at V came to 5 bases and at J to 4 bases, leaving 10 bases not matched to a gene. This CDR3 spans 16 amino acids. CDR3: CSVTGASGRTYNEQFF. In DNA form, the CDR3 reads TGCAGCGTTACGGGGGCTAGCGGGAGGACATACAATGAGCAGTTCTTC.

This clonotype has only a few counts. J is TRBJ1-3 and V is TRBV5-4; maybe TRBD1 (5 bases). Trimming removed 7 bases from V and 2 bases from J, with 13 bases in between. CDR3 size: 14 residues. Germline loops: CDR1 SGHNT, CDR2 YYREEE (reference sequence). Here the CDR3 reads CASAERGAGNTIYF. The CDR3 DNA is TGTGCCAGCGCGGAAAGGGGCGCTGGAAACACCATATATTTT.

This clonotype was seen a handful of times. This chain joins TRBV4-1 and TRBJ2-1; TRBD2 aligns across 11 bases. The V and J ends lost 0 bases and 12 bases, in that order; junction bases with no gene match: 4. The CDR3 is 14 amino acids. CDR1 and CDR2 from the germline V gene are MGHRA and YSYEKL. In DNA form, the CDR3 reads TGCGCCAGCAGCCAAGAACTAGCGGGAGTTCGGCAGTTCTTC. Its protein is CASSQELAGVRQFF.

The CDR3 region is CASSFGERERSYNEQFF. Here the CDR3 DNA reads TGCGCCAGCAGCTTTGGTGAGCGGGAGCGCTCCTACAATGAGCAGTTCTTC. This chain links TRBV5-1 with TRBJ2-1, with 8 positions matching TRBD2. Trimming removed 2 bases from V and 0 bases from J; junction bases left unmatched: 7. The CDR3 contains 17 residues. The V gene's germline CDR1 is SGHRS and CDR2 YFSETQ.

This clonotype showed up just a few times. This sequence joins TRBV7-9 and TRBJ2-3; perhaps TRBD1 as D (6 bases). V was clipped by 5 bases and J by 4 bases, with 10 bases between them. The germline V gene has CDR1 SEHNR and CDR2 FQNEAQ (reference sequence). This CDR3 is 13 amino acids long. The CDR3 here is CASSAQGSDTQYF. The CDR3 region has the DNA TGTGCCAGCAGCGCCCAGGGGTCAGATACGCAGTATTTT.

The chain couples TRBV12-3 or TRBV12-4 to TRBJ2-1; D possibly uses TRBD1 or TRBD2 (5 bases each). Trimming pared 5 bases from V and 8 bases from J, leaving 13 bases between. The CDR3 is 13 amino acids. CDR3 nucleotides: TGTGCCAGCAGTCAACGCGTGGGGGATGAGCAGTTCTTC. This sequence encodes CASSQRVGDEQFF.

This clonotype occurred a few times. One junction end disagrees with the germline gene, perhaps due to a read error. This chain joins TRBV5-1 and TRBJ1-2; D gene uncertain. The V gene's germline CDR1 is SGHRS and CDR2 YFSETQ. This CDR3 contains 12 residues. CDR3: CASSLAQTQWAF. CDR3 DNA: TGCGCCAGCAGCTTGGCCCAGACTCAGTGGGCCTTC.

The chain employs TRBV10-3 and TRBJ1-5; weak D call: TRBD1 (6 bases). The CDR3 consists of 14 residues. Germline CDR1 ENHRY, CDR2 SYGVKD. V lost 4 bases and J lost 4, with 11 bases in between. The CDR3 spells CAISVGGRNQPQHF. CDR3 nucleotide sequence: TGTGCCATCAGTGTGGGGGGCCGGAATCAGCCCCAGCATTTT.

The chain is built from TRBV15 and TRBJ2-3, with TRBD2 as a possible D gene (5 bases). CDR3 length equals 14 residues. V gave up 2 bases and J gave up 3 bases, with 9 bases separating them. Germline CDR1 is LNHNV and CDR2 is YYDKDF (reference sequence). The CDR3 sequence is CATSRTLATDTQYF. CDR3 in DNA: TGTGCCACCAGCAGAACTTTAGCGACAGATACGCAGTATTTT.

A few counts support this clonotype. This rearrangement joins TRBV5-1 to TRBJ2-4; D perhaps matches TRBD1 (6 bases). There are 13 residues in the CDR3. Looked up from germline, CDR1 is SGHRS and CDR2 is YFSETQ. Trimming took off 0 bases at V and 8 bases at J, with 9 bases between the two ends. DNA of the CDR3: TGCGCCAGCAGCTTGGCACAGGGAGACATTCAGTACTTC. Protein sequence: CASSLAQGDIQYF.

This chain uses TRBV4-1 with TRBJ2-1; D may be TRBD1 (6 bases). The ends were cut back, 2 bases at V and 9 bases at J, with 14 bases in the middle. Looked up from germline, CDR1 is MGHRA and CDR2 is YSYEKL. The CDR3 sequence is 14 residues long. CDR3 sequence: CASSQTDSFGEQFF. CDR3 in DNA: TGCGCCAGCAGCCAAACGGACAGTTTCGGTGAGCAGTTCTTC.

This clonotype has just a few counts. The chain carries TRBV7-2 and TRBJ1-4; 8 bases are a match to TRBD1. The germline V gene has CDR1 SGHTA and CDR2 FQGNSA. Trimming cost V 6 bases and J 8 bases; bases outside gene matches: 8. The CDR3 covers 14 residues. CDR3 nucleotide sequence: TGTGCCAGCAGTCGGACAGGGAACACCGAAAAACTGTTTTTT. Translating it yields CASSRTGNTEKLFF.

V gene TRBV12-3 or TRBV12-4 combines with J gene TRBJ1-5; no clear D gene. The CDR3 has 13 amino acids. With 7 bases removed from V and 2 bases from J, the gap between germline ends came to 9 bases. The CDR3 DNA follows: TGTGCCAGCAAGGGTCCGGGCAATCAGCCCCAGCATTTT. Translation gives CASKGPGNQPQHF.

The genes are TRBV29-1 and TRBJ2-7; possibly TRBD2 for D (6 bases). Trimming removed 5 bases from V and 2 bases from J, with 16 bases in between. The CDR3 has 14 amino acids. Germline-derived CDR1 and CDR2 are SQVTM and ANQGSEA. CDR3 protein: CSVYGGTQTYEQYF. The CDR3 nucleotides read TGCAGCGTTTACGGCGGGACCCAGACCTACGAGCAGTACTTC.

This chain links TRBV20-1 with TRBJ1-5, with TRBD1 identical over 7 bases. Germline values: CDR1 DFQATT, CDR2 SNEGSKA (reference sequence). The junction had 9 bases not matched to a gene; V was cut back by 0 bases and J by 1 base. This CDR3 comprises 17 residues. CDR3 loop: CSAREQGFEKSNQPQHF. CDR3 DNA sequence: TGCAGTGCTAGAGAACAGGGGTTTGAGAAAAGCAATCAGCCCCAGCATTTT.

This clonotype has a handful of counts. V is TRBV20-1 and J is TRBJ2-2, with 9 bases that match TRBD1. This CDR3 is 16 amino acids long. Germline V CDR1 and CDR2: DFQATT, SNEGSKA (reference sequence). V was pared by 5 bases and J by 2 bases, with 9 bases of the junction left unmatched. The CDR3 loop is CSAPTGGAKNTGELFF. The CDR3 region has the DNA TGCAGTGCTCCCACAGGGGGCGCAAAAAACACCGGGGAGCTGTTTTTT.

The sample holds a few counts of this clonotype. This sequence joins TRBV7-9 and TRBJ2-1; 7 bases fit TRBD2. Germline values: CDR1 SEHNR, CDR2 FQNEAQ (reference sequence). This CDR3 is 16 amino acids long. Losses at the gene ends were 0 bases for V and 5 bases for J; bases not matched to a gene: 7. The DNA of the CDR3 is TGTGCCAGCAGCTTAGCCACCAGCGGGATCCACAATGAGCAGTTCTTC. Encoded protein: CASSLATSGIHNEQFF.

CDR3 in DNA: TGTGCCAGTAGTATGGACACTGAAGCTTTCTTT. It yields the protein CASSMDTEAFF. V gene TRBV19 combines with J gene TRBJ1-1; D ambiguous. CDR1 and CDR2 (germline): LNHDA, SQIVND (reference sequence). The CDR3 consists of 11 residues. Trimming removed 3 bases at V and 3 bases at J, with 2 bases between. The variable domain in full, with the rest retrieved from reference TRBV19 and TRBJ1-1, is DGGITQSPKYLFRKEGQNVTLSCEQNLNHDAMYWYRQDPGQGLRLIYYSQIVNDFQKGDIAEGYSVSREKKESFPLTVTSAQKNPTAFYLCASSMDTEAFFGQGTRLTVV.

Only a few counts were recorded for this clonotype. This CDR3 reads CSARLSRSDSETQYF. In DNA form, the CDR3 reads TGCAGTGCTAGATTGAGTAGAAGCGACTCAGAGACCCAGTACTTC. This chain uses TRBV20-1 with TRBJ2-5; no definite D call. The length of the CDR3 is 15 residues. The germline gives CDR1 DFQATT, CDR2 SNEGSKA (reference sequence). The V end lost 2 bases, the J end lost 4 bases, and 17 bases lay between the germline ends.

The chain employs TRBV12-3 or TRBV12-4 and TRBJ2-2, with no clear D. V lost 5 bases, J lost 3 bases, and 7 bases lay in between. The CDR3 runs 13 residues. CDR3 region: CASSATDTGELFF. The CDR3 nucleotides are TGTGCCAGCAGTGCGACGGACACCGGGGAGCTGTTTTTT.

This clonotype was found a few times. V is TRBV7-6 and J is TRBJ2-7; 10 bases are a match to TRBD1. Germline values: CDR1 SGHVS, CDR2 FNYEAQ. This CDR3 spans 17 amino acids. Trimming removed 1 base from V and 0 bases from J; junction bases left unmatched: 6. As DNA, the CDR3 is TGTGCCAGCAGCTTAGGGGGGACAGGGGAGCCCTCCTACGAGCAGTACTTC. Its translation is CASSLGGTGEPSYEQYF. Complete variable domain (other parts from reference TRBV7-6 and TRBJ2-7): GAGVSQSPRYKVTKRGQDVALRCDPISGHVSLYWYRQALGQGPEFLTYFNYEAQQDKSGLPNDRFSAERPEGSISTLTIQRTEQRDSAMYRCASSLGGTGEPSYEQYFGPGTRLTVT.

This chain joins TRBV6-2 or TRBV6-3 and TRBJ2-3; the D gene could be TRBD1 or TRBD2 (5 bases each). This CDR3 has 16 residues. V was clipped by 4 bases and J by 0 bases, with 14 bases between them. Germline assignment: CDR1 MNHEY and CDR2 SVGEGT. The CDR3 region has the DNA TGTGCCAGCAGTTGGGGCTCCGGGGCAAGCACAGATACGCAGTATTTT. It specifies CASSWGSGASTDTQYF.

The rearrangement joins TRBV6-5 to TRBJ1-5; the match to TRBD1 covers 7 bases. Looked up from germline, CDR1 is MNHEY and CDR2 is SVGAGI. The ends lost 0 bases at V and 1 base at J; junction bases unmatched: 6. CDR3 length: 17 amino acids. The CDR3 sequence: CASSYSQGKGSNQPQHF. The CDR3 DNA follows: TGTGCCAGCAGTTACTCACAGGGGAAAGGAAGCAATCAGCCCCAGCATTTT.

The chain joins TRBV14 to TRBJ1-1; D not certain. V lost 7 bases and J lost 1, with 10 bases in between. Germline V gene data show CDR1 as SGHDN and CDR2 as FVKESK. The CDR3 runs 13 residues. CDR3 sequence: CASIQSGNTEAFF. The CDR3 region has the DNA TGTGCCAGCATCCAGAGCGGGAACACTGAAGCTTTCTTT. Variable domain in full (rest from reference TRBV14 and TRBJ1-1): EAGVTQFPSHSVIEKGQTVTLRCDPISGHDNLYWYRRVMGKEIKFLLHFVKESKQDESGMPNNRFLAERTGGTYSTLKVQPAELEDSGVYFCASIQSGNTEAFFGQGTRLTVV.

The chain carries TRBV18 and TRBJ2-4; no firm D call. The CDR3 has 13 amino acids. V lost 6 bases, J lost 9 bases, and 15 bases lay in between. Germline lookup yields CDR1 KGHSH and CDR2 LQKENI. The CDR3 DNA reads TGTGCCAGCTCTCAGTCAGCCGGCGTCATTCAGTACTTC. This translates into CASSQSAGVIQYF.

There are a few counts of this clonotype. The chain is built from TRBV7-3 and TRBJ2-7, with D perhaps assigned TRBD1 or TRBD2 (5 bases each). The germline gives CDR1 SGHTA, CDR2 FQGTGA. Trimming shortened V by 2 bases and J by 3 bases, and 14 bases separated the two germline ends. This CDR3 has 15 residues. DNA of the CDR3: TGTGCCAGCAGCTTAGACGGGACCAAAGTCTACGAGCAGTACTTC. It encodes CASSLDGTKVYEQYF.